This TCR beta chain was documented in a study of T cells in Graves' hyperthyroidism and ophthalmopathy. This clonotype was seen many times. The target antigen is unknown. V was clipped by 5 bases and J by 8 bases, with 12 bases between them. Germline values: CDR1 KGHSH, CDR2 LQKENI. This CDR3 has 13 residues. Overall study results and limits: The blood repertoire included most of the expanded thyroid clonotypes above 0.001.

RNA transcripts provided the source from which TCR beta CDR3 regions were amplified. With the HTBI primer set, the TCR CDR3 went through a first round of RT-PCR. TCRdb ran MiXCR on the multiplex PCR reads and lists one entry per CDR3 protein. The table has about 200,000 distinct CDR3 sequences, 17% seen once. This receptor was taken from a man aged 45 to 65 with Graves' hyperthyroidism. The chain links TRBV18 to TRBJ1-4; D gene unclear. The sequenced sample consisted of blood. The CDR3 is CASSIRLREKLFF. The CDR3 DNA reads TGTGCCAGCTCAATCCGACTTAGGGAAAAACTGTTTTTT.